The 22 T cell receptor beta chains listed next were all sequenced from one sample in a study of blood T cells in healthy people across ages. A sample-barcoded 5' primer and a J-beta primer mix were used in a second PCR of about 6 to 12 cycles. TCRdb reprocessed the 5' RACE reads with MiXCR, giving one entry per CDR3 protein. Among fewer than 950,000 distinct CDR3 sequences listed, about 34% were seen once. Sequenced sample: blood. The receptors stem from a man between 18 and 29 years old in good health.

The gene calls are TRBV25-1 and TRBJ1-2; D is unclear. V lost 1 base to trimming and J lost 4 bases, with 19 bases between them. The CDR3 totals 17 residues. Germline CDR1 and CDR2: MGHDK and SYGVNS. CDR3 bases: TGTGCCAGCAGTGAATTTGGTGACTTGGGCACTTCCTATGGCTACACCTTC. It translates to CASSEFGDLGTSYGYTF.

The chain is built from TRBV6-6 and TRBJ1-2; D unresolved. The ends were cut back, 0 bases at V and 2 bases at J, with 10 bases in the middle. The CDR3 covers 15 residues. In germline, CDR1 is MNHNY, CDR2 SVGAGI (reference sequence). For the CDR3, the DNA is TGTGCCAGCAGTTACTCTCAAACATGGAACTATGGCTACACCTTC. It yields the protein CASSYSQTWNYGYTF.

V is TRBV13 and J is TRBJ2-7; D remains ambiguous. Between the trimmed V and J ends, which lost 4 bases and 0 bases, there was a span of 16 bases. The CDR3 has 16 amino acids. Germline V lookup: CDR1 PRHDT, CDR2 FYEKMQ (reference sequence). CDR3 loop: CASSSSLEDPSYEQYF. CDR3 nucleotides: TGTGCCAGCAGCTCCTCCCTTGAGGATCCCTCCTACGAGCAGTACTTC.

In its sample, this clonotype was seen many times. CDR3 sequence (DNA): TGTGCCAGCAGCTTGGAACGGGGACAGCAGTACTTC. Protein: CASSLERGQQYF. This rearrangement joins TRBV5-6 to TRBJ2-7; the D call may be TRBD1 or TRBD2 (5 bases each). Trimming pared 0 bases from V and 8 bases from J, leaving 9 bases between. The germline CDR1 and CDR2 sequences are SGHDT and YYEEEE. The CDR3 is 12 amino acids.

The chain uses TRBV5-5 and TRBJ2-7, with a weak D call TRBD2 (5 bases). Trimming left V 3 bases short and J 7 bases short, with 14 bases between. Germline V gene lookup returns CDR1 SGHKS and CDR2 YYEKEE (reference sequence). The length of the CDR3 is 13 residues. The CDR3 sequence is CASSSGPRGEQYF. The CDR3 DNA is TGTGCCAGCAGCTCAGGACCTCGAGGGGAGCAGTACTTC. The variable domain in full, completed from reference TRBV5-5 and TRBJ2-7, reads DAGVTQSPTHLIKTRGQQVTLRCSPISGHKSVSWYQQVLGQGPQFIFQYYEKEERGRGNFPDRFSARQFPNYSSELNVNALLLGDSALYLCASSSGPRGEQYFGPGTRLTVT.

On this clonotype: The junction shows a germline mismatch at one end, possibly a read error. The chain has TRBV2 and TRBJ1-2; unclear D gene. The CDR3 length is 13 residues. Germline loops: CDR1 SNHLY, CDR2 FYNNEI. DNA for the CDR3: TGTGCCTGCAGCTTGGACTCGAACTATGGCTACACCTTC. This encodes CACSLDSNYGYTF.

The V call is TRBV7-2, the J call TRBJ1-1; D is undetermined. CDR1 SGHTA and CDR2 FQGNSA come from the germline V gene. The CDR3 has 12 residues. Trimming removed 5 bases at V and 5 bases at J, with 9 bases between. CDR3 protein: CASSVPITEAFF. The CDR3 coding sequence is TGTGCCAGCAGCGTCCCCATTACTGAAGCTTTCTTT.

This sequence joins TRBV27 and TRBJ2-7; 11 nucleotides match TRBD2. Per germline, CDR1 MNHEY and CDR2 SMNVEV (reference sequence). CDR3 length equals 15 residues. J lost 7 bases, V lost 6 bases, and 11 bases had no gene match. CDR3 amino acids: CASSLTSGGSGEQYF. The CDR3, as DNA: TGTGCCAGCAGCCTAACTAGCGGGGGTTCGGGTGAGCAGTACTTC.

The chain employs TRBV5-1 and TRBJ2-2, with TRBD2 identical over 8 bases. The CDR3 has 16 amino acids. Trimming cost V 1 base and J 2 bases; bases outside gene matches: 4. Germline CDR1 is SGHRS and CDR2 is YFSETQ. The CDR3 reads CASSLFGGVNTGELFF. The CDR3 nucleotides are TGCGCCAGCAGCTTGTTCGGGGGGGTCAACACCGGGGAGCTGTTTTTT. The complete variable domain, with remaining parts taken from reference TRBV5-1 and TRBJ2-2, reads KAGVTQTPRYLIKTRGQQVTLSCSPISGHRSVSWYQQTPGQGLQFLFEYFSETQRNKGNFPGRFSGRQFSNSRSEMNVSTLELGDSALYLCASSLFGGVNTGELFFGEGSRLTVL.

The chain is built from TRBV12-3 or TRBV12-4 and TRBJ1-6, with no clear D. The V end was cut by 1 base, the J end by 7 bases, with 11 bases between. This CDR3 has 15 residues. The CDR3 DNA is TGTGCCAGCAGTTTAGGGGTCGAGGGAAATTCACCCCTCCACTTT. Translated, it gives CASSLGVEGNSPLHF.

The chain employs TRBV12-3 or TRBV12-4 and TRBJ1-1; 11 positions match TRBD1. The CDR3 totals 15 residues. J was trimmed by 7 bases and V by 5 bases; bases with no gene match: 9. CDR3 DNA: TGTGCCAGCAGTCCGAGTAGGGGGACAGGGGGTGAAGCTTTCTTT. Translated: CASSPSRGTGGEAFF.

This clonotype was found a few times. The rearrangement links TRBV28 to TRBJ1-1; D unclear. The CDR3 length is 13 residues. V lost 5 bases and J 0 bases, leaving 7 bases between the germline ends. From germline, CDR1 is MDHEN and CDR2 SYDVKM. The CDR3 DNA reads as TGTGCCAGCAGTCCTCCATTGAACACTGAAGCTTTCTTT. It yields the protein CASSPPLNTEAFF.

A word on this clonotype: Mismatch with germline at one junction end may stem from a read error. CDR3 region: CAGSLRDRVSNEQYF. The CDR3, as DNA: TGTGCCGGCAGTCTCCGGGACAGGGTGTCTAATGAGCAGTACTTC. The chain is built from TRBV27 and TRBJ2-5; 9 nucleotides align to TRBD1. Germline values: CDR1 MNHEY, CDR2 SMNVEV (reference sequence). This CDR3 comprises 15 residues.

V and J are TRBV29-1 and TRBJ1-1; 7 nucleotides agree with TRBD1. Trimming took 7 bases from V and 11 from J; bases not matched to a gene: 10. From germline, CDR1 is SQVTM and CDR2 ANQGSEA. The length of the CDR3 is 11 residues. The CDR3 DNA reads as TGCAGCGGGACAGGAACTTTTATGGCTTTCTTT. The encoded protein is CSGTGTFMAFF. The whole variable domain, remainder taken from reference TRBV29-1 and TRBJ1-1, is SAVISQKPSRDICQRGTSLTIQCQVDSQVTMMFWYRQQPGQSLTLIATANQGSEATYESGFVIDKFPISRPNLTFSTLTVSNMSPEDSSIYLCSGTGTFMAFFGQGTRLTVV.

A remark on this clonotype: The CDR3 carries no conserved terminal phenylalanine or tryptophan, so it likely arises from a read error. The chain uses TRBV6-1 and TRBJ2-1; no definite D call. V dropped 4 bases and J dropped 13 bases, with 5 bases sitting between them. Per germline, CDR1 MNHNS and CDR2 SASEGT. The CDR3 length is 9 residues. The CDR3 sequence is CASSGGQFI. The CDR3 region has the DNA TGTGCCAGCAGTGGGGGACAGTTCATC.

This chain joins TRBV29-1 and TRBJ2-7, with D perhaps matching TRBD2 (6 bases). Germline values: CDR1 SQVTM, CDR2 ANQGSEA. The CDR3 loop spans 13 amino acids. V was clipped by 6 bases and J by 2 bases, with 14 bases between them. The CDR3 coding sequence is TGCAGCGTAAATAGCGGTATAACCTACGAGCAGTACTTC. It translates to CSVNSGITYEQYF.

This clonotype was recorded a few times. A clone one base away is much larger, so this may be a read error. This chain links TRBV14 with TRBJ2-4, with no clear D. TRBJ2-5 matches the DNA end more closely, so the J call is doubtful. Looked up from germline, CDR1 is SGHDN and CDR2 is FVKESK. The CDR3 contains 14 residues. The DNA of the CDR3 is TGTGCCAGCAGCCGGCAATCACAACAAGAGACCCAGTACTTC. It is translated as CASSRQSQQETQYF.

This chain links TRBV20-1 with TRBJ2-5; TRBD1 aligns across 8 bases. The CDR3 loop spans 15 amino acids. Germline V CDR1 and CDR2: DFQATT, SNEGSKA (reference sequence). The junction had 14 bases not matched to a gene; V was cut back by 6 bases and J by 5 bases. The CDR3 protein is CSADYRQGRFETQYF. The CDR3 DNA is TGCAGTGCGGACTACCGACAGGGGCGGTTTGAGACCCAGTACTTC.

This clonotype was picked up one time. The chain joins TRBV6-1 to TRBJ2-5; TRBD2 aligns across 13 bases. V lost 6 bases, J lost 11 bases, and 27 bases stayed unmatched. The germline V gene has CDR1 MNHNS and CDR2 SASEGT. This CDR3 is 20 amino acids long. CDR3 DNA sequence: TGTGCCAGCAGCCCTCGACTAGCGGGGGGATCCACGGGGCTTGACAATGAGCAGTACTTC. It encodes CASSPRLAGGSTGLDNEQYF.

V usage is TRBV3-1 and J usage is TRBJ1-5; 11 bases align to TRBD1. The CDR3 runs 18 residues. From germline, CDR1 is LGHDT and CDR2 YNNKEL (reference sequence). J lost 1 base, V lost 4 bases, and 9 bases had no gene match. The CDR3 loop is CASSRRDRGDRSNQPQHF. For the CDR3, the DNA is TGTGCCAGCAGCCGTCGGGACAGGGGGGATAGAAGCAATCAGCCCCAGCATTTT. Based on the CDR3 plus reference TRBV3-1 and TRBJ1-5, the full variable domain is DTAVSQTPKYLVTQMGNDKSIKCEQNLGHDTMYWYKQDSKKFLKIMFSYNNKELIINETVPNRFSPKSPDKAHLNLHINSLELGDSAVYFCASSRRDRGDRSNQPQHFGDGTRLSIL.

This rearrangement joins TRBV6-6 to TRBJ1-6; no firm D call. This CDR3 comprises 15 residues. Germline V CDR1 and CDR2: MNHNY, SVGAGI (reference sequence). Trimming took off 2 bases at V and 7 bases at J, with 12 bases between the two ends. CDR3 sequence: CASSYVDAGNSPLHF. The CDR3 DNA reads TGTGCCAGCAGTTACGTGGACGCGGGGAATTCACCCCTCCACTTT.

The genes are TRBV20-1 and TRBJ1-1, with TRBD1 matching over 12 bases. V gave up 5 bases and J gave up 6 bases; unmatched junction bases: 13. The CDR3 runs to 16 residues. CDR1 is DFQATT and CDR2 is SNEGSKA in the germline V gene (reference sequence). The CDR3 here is CSAAGTGGKRSAEAFF. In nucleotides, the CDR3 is TGCAGTGCTGCCGGGACAGGGGGCAAAAGGTCGGCTGAAGCTTTCTTT.